This T cell receptor (beta chain) appears in the sequencing data of a study of T cell changes during pregnancy in multiple sclerosis. The method was immunoSEQ multiplex PCR; TCRdb's version includes in-frame clones alone and lacks a portion of them. The table has fewer than 50,000 clones, around 93% seen once. The CDR3 covers 18 residues. The V gene's germline CDR1 is SEHNR and CDR2 FQNEAQ (reference sequence). J gave up 5 bases and V 2 bases, and 15 bases lay outside the gene matches. The chain has TRBV7-9 and TRBJ1-5, with 7 bases aligning to TRBD1. The receptor comes from a female donor with multiple sclerosis, enrolled in a pregnancy study. The sequenced sample was CD8+ T cells from peripheral blood mononuclear cells, obtained in the third trimester of pregnancy. The CDR3 protein is CASSLPRPRTGVDQPQHF. The DNA for the CDR3 is TGTGCCAGCAGCTTACCGCGTCCCCGAACAGGGGTGGATCAGCCCCAGCATTTT.